This T cell receptor beta chain was recovered during a study of shared clonotypes between healthy human individuals (dated by TCRdb to about 2020). Context from the whole study: Three men and a couple of women, aged 18 to 49 years, made up the cohort. For each donor, CD4 naive and CD4 memory were each given three plates, CD8 naive was given two plates, and CD8 memory was given one plate. To estimate repertoire size and how much clonotypes are shared between individuals, the study performed deep sequencing of blood TCR repertoires from about five healthy adults. To increase sequencing depth and limit assay-specific biases, different laboratories used diverse techniques to prepare libraries and sequence TCR repertoires. Each donor's leukapheresis produced roughly between about 0.8 and 10 billion PBMCs. Results and caveats for the whole study, not just this receptor: Only blood was sampled, and tissue TCR repertoires likely differ from those in blood. Based on pairwise subsampling, the degree of clonotype sharing among donors was expected to be affected by sequencing depth. When several donors were compared, the shared fraction of clonotypes was about 5.4% for naive CD4, approximately 3.5% for naive CD8, about 2.5% for memory CD4, and around 0.4% for memory CD8. Clonotypes shared by all four sorted-subset donors showed higher generation probabilities than non-shared clonotypes. Larger estimated clonotype richness was generally found for naive subsets than for memory subsets. The genetic and exposure-history diversity represented was limited by the small number of donors. Rarefaction of sorted-subset datasets indicated incomplete sequencing despite the large sequencing depth.

V is shortened by 7 bases, J by 7 bases, and the region joining them spans 20 bases. From the germline V gene, CDR1 is MDHEN and CDR2 is SYDVKM. The CDR3 spans 14 residues, from the cysteine through the phenylalanine. Only the CDR3 portion is preserved as DNA: 42 bases, with reading frame beginning at the first base. Using the deep immunoSEQ assay, TCR CDR3 regions were amplified from genomic DNA by multiplex PCR. Extracted genomic DNA from each cell subset was spread evenly across all wells of several immunoSEQ 96-well plates, with each plate serving as a replicate. For sorted subsets, each replicate PCR was loaded with approximately 0.2 ug genomic DNA, equivalent to about 30,000 T cell genomes. The purified libraries were quantified using a Qubit 3.0 fluorometer, sized with a Bioanalyzer 2100, and then quantified again using the KAPA Library Quantification kit. Every immunoSEQ 96-well plate was sequenced on a dedicated single-read 150-cycle Illumina NextSeq 550 flow cell. The original methods were these. Because the immunoSEQ output included only junctional sequences and no quality scores, the filtering could not be the same as the filtering used for full-length reads. To assign V/J genes and CDR3, sequences were annotated using PyIR, a Python wrapper for IgBLAST v1.9, with IMGT germline references. Reads with weak V/J assignments (E-value above 1e-6), missing CDR3, stop codons, out-of-frame junctions, or ambiguous translated residues were removed. V3J clonotypes were defined as sequences sharing the same inferred V gene, J gene, and CDR3 amino acid sequence. The percentage overlap between two repertoires was calculated by dividing the number of shared unique clonotypes by the size of the smaller repertoire. Repertoire richness was assessed with RTK rarefaction, the Chao1 estimator, and Recon v2.1 estimates of unobserved clonotypes. OLGA was used to compute generation probabilities for all TCRbeta clonotypes that the gDNA method yielded from a handful of donors. As stored in TCRdb, this immuneACCESS dataset retains in-frame rearrangements with V and J assigned. A fraction of the clones does not appear; measured against another copy, unresolved V genes explain less than half of the discrepancy, and the remainder lacks a known reason. The V and J calls and clone size were taken over from that table, and D and trimming were inferred from the DNA. This sample has around 1,900,000 clones in its table, and 85% to 95% of those were observed once. Roughly 1.7% of the sample goes to the ten largest clones.

Concerning this clone itself: What this receptor recognizes is not known. No base quality information exists; no much larger clone differs at one position.

CD8 naive samples were obtained by positive selection for CCR7 among CD45RO-negative cells, yielding a CD45RA+CCR7+ population from which TemRA cells were excluded. Donors were healthy HIV-negative adults with no recently reported acute infections or vaccinations. All donors were Caucasian adults living in Nashville, Tennessee, USA. Blood was obtained by leukapheresis, after which PBMCs were separated by Ficoll-Histopaque density gradient centrifugation and cryopreserved in liquid nitrogen vapor phase. Purity and quantity of every magnetically sorted T cell population were checked by analytical flow cytometry. From each sorted fraction, genomic DNA was isolated and quantified by UV absorbance on a Nanodrop 2000c.

This sequence was found in a man aged 18 to 35 in good health. Some clones in this sample may be carry-over from other donors' samples. The sample was naive CD8+ T cells from PBMCs. What the cell subset or site label conveys for this sample: CD45RA+CCR7+. The chain employs TRBV28 and TRBJ2-7; perhaps TRBD2 is the D gene, with 6 bases matching. At the DNA level, the sequence is TGTGCCAGCACCATACTCTCCGGGAGAGGAGAGCAGTACTTC. This gives the protein CASTILSGRGEQYF.